This T cell receptor (beta chain) comes out of a study of cytomegalovirus exposure and HLA in healthy donors. Study-level results: A later analysis found TCR association rates differed by HLA locus, highest for DRB1 and lowest for HLA-C. Later analysis revealed greater clonal expansion in HLA-associated TCR beta chains than in equally common others.

Likely unrecorded immune exposures existed in these nominally healthy donors. The PCR made use of 60 Vbeta and 13 Jbeta primers. Here immunoSEQ multiplex PCR was the method, and the copy in TCRdb shows in-frame clones only, minus some. This sample has 100,000 or so clones, with approximately 86% found just once. On this clone itself: Antigen: not known.

The length of the CDR3 is 16 residues. Germline V gene lookup returns CDR1 ENHRY and CDR2 SYGVKD. V gave up 7 bases and J gave up 1 base, with 19 bases separating them. The sequence was collected from a man aged 18 to 30 in good health and CMV-seronegative. The chain carries TRBV10-3 and TRBJ1-1; D perhaps matches TRBD1 (5 bases). Specimen: PBMCs. In DNA, the CDR3 is TGTGCCATCAAGGGTCAGTTGACAGCCAAGAACACTGAAGCTTTCTTT. This sequence encodes CAIKGQLTAKNTEAFF.